The 14 T cell receptor beta chains given below trace back to one sample, sequenced in a study of blood T cell repertoires in COVID-19. TCRdb's copy holds only in-frame clones and misses some; the assay was immunoSEQ multiplex PCR. The sample records roughly 29,000 clones, over 70% being singletons. The sequencing input was peripheral blood. The receptors were gathered from a woman between 65 and 79 years old with active or convalescent COVID-19.

Here the CDR3 reads CASSPGTSGGAVTKNIQYF. The CDR3 DNA sequence: TGTGCCAGCAGCCCGGGGACTAGCGGGGGGGCCGTGACCAAAAACATTCAGTACTTC. The genes are TRBV14 and TRBJ2-4, with 16 bases lining up with TRBD2. J gave up 2 bases and V 4 bases, and 8 bases lay outside the gene matches. Germline CDR1 SGHDN, CDR2 FVKESK. CDR3 length: 19 residues.

In nucleotides, the CDR3 is TGTGCCAGCAGTGGGACTGTATCTAACTATGGCTACACCTTC. Encoded protein: CASSGTVSNYGYTF. The gene calls are TRBV25-1 and TRBJ1-2; D remains ambiguous. Looked up from germline, CDR1 is MGHDK and CDR2 is SYGVNS. The length of the CDR3 is 14 residues. Trimming removed 4 bases at V and 0 bases at J, with 9 bases between.

The rearrangement links TRBV30 to TRBJ2-1; tentatively, D is TRBD2 (5 bases). The germline V and J ends were trimmed by 3 bases and 5 bases, with 17 bases remaining between them. There are 15 residues in the CDR3. The germline V gene encodes CDR1 GTSNPN and CDR2 SVGIG (reference sequence). The CDR3 region has the DNA TGTGCCTGGAGGGGTGACTATCGGCTTAACAATGAGCAGTTCTTC. The encoded protein is CAWRGDYRLNNEQFF.

This rearrangement joins TRBV7-9 to TRBJ1-5; 10 bases are a match to TRBD1. This CDR3 comprises 18 residues. With V trimmed by 5 bases and J by 0 bases, 10 bases remained unmatched. CDR1 and CDR2 (germline): SEHNR, FQNEAQ (reference sequence). This CDR3 reads CASSLTGTGAYSNQPQHF. The CDR3 DNA follows: TGTGCCAGCAGCCTTACCGGGACAGGGGCATATAGCAATCAGCCCCAGCATTTT.

The chain uses TRBV7-2 and TRBJ2-2; 13 bases are a match to TRBD2. The trim removed 7 bases at V and 6 bases at J, leaving 14 bases unmatched. The CDR3 is made up of 18 amino acids. Per germline, CDR1 SGHTA and CDR2 FQGNSA. CDR3 residues: CASTKSRTSGSAAGELFF. The CDR3 region has the DNA TGTGCCAGCACCAAATCCCGGACTAGCGGGAGCGCGGCCGGGGAGCTGTTTTTT.

CDR3 region: CASSPMGGVGGANVLTF. The CDR3 nucleotides are TGTGCCAGCAGCCCCATGGGAGGGGTAGGTGGGGCCAACGTCCTGACTTTC. The chain carries TRBV7-9 and TRBJ2-6; 7 nucleotides agree with TRBD2. V shed 5 bases and J 3 bases; nucleotides not matched to a gene: 10. Per the germline V gene, CDR1 is SEHNR and CDR2 is FQNEAQ (reference sequence). The CDR3 contains 17 residues. The variable domain in full, with the rest retrieved from reference TRBV7-9 and TRBJ2-6, is DTGVSQNPRHKITKRGQNVTFRCDPISEHNRLYWYRQTLGQGPEFLTYFQNEAQLEKSRLLSDRFSAERPKGSFSTLEIQRTEQGDSAMYLCASSPMGGVGGANVLTFGAGSRLTVL.

This chain joins TRBV5-4 and TRBJ1-2, with 9 bases aligning to TRBD1. V trimming: 4 bases; J trimming: 3 bases; junction bases outside the gene matches: 4. This CDR3 has 14 amino acids. Germline loops: CDR1 SGHNT, CDR2 YYREEE (reference sequence). The CDR3 DNA reads TGTGCCAGCAGCGGGGACAGGGTCCACTATGGCTACACCTTC. Translating it yields CASSGDRVHYGYTF.

In its sample, this clone ranks as medium-sized. This chain connects TRBV5-6 to TRBJ2-4, with 8 bases lining up with TRBD1. Germline CDR1 SGHDT, CDR2 YYEEEE. Germline trimming cut 3 bases from V and 3 bases from J; bases unmatched to any gene: 5. The CDR3 is 15 amino acids. CDR3 bases: TGTGCCAGCAGCTCCTTACAGGGGGACAAAAACATTCAGTACTTC. Translating it yields CASSSLQGDKNIQYF.

The gene calls are TRBV6-6 and TRBJ1-6, with 7 bases aligning to TRBD1. This CDR3 spans 15 amino acids. From germline, CDR1 is MNHNY and CDR2 SVGAGI (reference sequence). V gave up 6 bases and J gave up 7 bases; unmatched junction bases: 9. The CDR3 coding sequence is TGTGCCAGCAGGGACAAGACAGGGAAGAATTCACCCCTCCACTTT. This encodes CASRDKTGKNSPLHF.

There are a few counts of this clone. The chain links TRBV12-2 to TRBJ1-2; the table's TRBD1 call for D was not verified on the DNA. TRBV12-2 is annotated as a pseudogene. The CDR3 has 16 residues. In nucleotides, the CDR3 is TGTGCAAGTCGCTCGCTAGGGGCCTTTCCGAGGGGGGGCTACACCTTC. This translates into CASRSLGAFPRGGYTF.

The chain combines TRBV5-5 with TRBJ2-7, with no clear D. CDR1 SGHKS and CDR2 YYEKEE come from the germline V gene (reference sequence). The CDR3 is 13 amino acids. The V end was cut by 0 bases, the J end by 5 bases, with 9 bases between. The CDR3: CASSLDSGHEQYF. In DNA form, the CDR3 reads TGTGCCAGCAGCTTGGATTCTGGCCACGAGCAGTACTTC.

The rearrangement links TRBV29-1 to TRBJ2-3; 11 positions match TRBD1. The ends lost 7 bases at V and 5 bases at J; junction bases unmatched: 2. Germline lookup yields CDR1 SQVTM and CDR2 ANQGSEA. The CDR3 has 12 amino acids. The DNA for the CDR3 is TGCAGCGCCGGGACAGGGGGAGATACGCAGTATTTT. Amino acid sequence: CSAGTGGDTQYF.

The chain uses TRBV10-3 and TRBJ1-3; 7 bases fit TRBD1. The J segment lost 1 base and the V segment lost 7 bases, leaving 13 bases of the junction unmatched. Germline loops: CDR1 ENHRY, CDR2 SYGVKD. The CDR3 length is 17 residues. In nucleotides, the CDR3 is TGTGCCATCACCGACAGCCACAGGGGCCGTTCTGGAAACACCATATATTTT. This translates into CAITDSHRGRSGNTIYF.

The chain is built from TRBV7-2 and TRBJ1-1; no reliable D call. The V end was cut by 5 bases, the J end by 5 bases, with 12 bases between. Germline V gene sequence: CDR1 SGHTA, CDR2 FQGNSA. This CDR3 contains 13 residues. CDR3 protein: CASSKVGGTEAFF. The CDR3 nucleotides read TGTGCCAGCAGCAAGGTGGGAGGAACTGAAGCTTTCTTT.